This T cell receptor (beta chain) was recovered during a study of T cells in Graves' hyperthyroidism and ophthalmopathy. Whole-study results and caveats: Stable hyperthyroidism was told apart from ophthalmopathy by a model built on 13 V-J features. Among thyroid clonotypes expanded above 0.001, most also appeared in blood.

With respect to this clonotype: The target antigen is unknown.

The CDR3 length is 16 residues. Germline V gives CDR1 KGHSH, CDR2 LQKENI. Trimming stripped 5 bases from V and 4 bases from J, with 20 bases between. Hyperthyroidism of Graves' type that showed no ophthalmopathy progression within 18 months was stable. PBMCs were collected from an approximately 10 ml volume of fresh peripheral blood. TCR beta CDR3 region amplification was performed from RNA transcripts. Carried out on the TCR CDR3, a first-round RT-PCR used the HTBI primer set. MiXCR, applied by TCRdb to the multiplex PCR reads, yields one record per CDR3 protein. The sample gives hundreds of thousands of distinct CDR3 sequences, about 12% of which show up once; over 8.5% is in the top ten.

The source of this sequence is a woman between 18 and 29 years old with Graves' hyperthyroidism. What was sequenced was blood. This chain joins TRBV18 and TRBJ1-2; a possible D gene is TRBD1 (6 bases). The CDR3 DNA reads as TGTGCCAGCTCAACCGGACAGCCTTCCGACCTCTATGGCTACACCTTC. Translated, it gives CASSTGQPSDLYGYTF.